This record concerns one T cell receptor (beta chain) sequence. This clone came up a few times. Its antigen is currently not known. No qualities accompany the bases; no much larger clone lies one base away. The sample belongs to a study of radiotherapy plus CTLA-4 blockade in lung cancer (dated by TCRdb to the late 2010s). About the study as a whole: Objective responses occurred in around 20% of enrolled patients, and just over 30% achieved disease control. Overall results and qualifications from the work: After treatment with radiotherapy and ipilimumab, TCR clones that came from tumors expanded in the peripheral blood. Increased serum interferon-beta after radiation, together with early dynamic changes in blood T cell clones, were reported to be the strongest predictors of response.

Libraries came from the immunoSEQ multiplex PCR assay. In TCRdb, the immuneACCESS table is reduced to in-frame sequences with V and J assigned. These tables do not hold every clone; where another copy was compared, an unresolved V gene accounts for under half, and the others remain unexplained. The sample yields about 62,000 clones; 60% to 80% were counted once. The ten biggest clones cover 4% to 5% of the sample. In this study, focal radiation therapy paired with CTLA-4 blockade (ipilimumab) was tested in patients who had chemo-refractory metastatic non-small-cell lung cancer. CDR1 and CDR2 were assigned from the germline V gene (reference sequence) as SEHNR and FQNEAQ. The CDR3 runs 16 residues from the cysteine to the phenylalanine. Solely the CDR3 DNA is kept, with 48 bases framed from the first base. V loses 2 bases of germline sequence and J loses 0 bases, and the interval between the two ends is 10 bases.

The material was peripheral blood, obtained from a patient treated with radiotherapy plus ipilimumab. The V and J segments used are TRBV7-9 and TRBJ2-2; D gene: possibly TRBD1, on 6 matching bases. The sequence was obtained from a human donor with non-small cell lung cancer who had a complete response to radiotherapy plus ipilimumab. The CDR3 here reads CASSLRTAANTGELFF. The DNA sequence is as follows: TGTGCCAGCAGCTTAAGGACAGCGGCGAACACCGGGGAGCTGTTTTTT. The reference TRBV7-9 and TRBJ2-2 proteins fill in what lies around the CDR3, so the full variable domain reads DTGVSQNPRHKITKRGQNVTFRCDPISEHNRLYWYRQTLGQGPEFLTYFQNEAQLEKSRLLSDRFSAERPKGSFSTLEIQRTEQGDSAMYLCASSLRTAANTGELFFGEGSRLTVL.